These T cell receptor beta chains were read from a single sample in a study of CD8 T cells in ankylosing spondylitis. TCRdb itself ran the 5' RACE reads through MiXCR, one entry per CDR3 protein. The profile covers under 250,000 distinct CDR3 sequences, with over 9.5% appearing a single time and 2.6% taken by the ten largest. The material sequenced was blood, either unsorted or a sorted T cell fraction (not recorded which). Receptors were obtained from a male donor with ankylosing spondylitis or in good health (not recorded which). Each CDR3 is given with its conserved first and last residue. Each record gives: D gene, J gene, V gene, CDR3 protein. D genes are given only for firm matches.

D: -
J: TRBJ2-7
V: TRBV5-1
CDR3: CASSPDWSLGYEQYF

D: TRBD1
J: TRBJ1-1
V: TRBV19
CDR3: CASIPDRGLGNTEAFF

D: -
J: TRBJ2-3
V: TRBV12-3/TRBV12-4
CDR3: CASSFYPDTQYF

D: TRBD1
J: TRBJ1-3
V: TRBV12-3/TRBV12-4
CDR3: CASSPGQGAPFSGNTIYF

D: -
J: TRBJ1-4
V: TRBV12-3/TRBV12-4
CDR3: CASRHDKGVSSNEKLFF

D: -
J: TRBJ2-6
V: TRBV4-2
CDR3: CASSQVISSGANVLTF

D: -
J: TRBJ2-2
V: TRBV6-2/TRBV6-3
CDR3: CASSYLPETRSGANTGELFF

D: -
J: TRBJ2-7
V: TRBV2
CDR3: CASSNRRVGEQYF

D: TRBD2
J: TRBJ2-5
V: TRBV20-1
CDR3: CSALAGPEGETQYF

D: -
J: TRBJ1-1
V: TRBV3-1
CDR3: CASSQDGKTEAFF